The 3 T cell receptor beta chains given below trace back to one sample, sequenced in a study of shared clonotypes between healthy human individuals. Naive CD8 cells were CD45RO-negative, positively selected for CCR7, excluding terminally differentiated effector memory CD45RA+ cells. Sequenced by immunoSEQ multiplex PCR; TCRdb stores in-frame clones only, minus some. This table holds about 550,000 clones, roughly 95% found once. The specimen sequenced was naive CD8+ T cells sorted from blood. The receptors originated from a woman aged 25 to 39 in good health.

This chain joins TRBV28 and TRBJ1-4; TRBD1 might be the D (5 bases). Germline lookup yields CDR1 MDHEN and CDR2 SYDVKM. V gave up 3 bases and J gave up 6 bases, with 14 bases separating them. The CDR3 totals 15 residues. The CDR3 protein is CASSFTGRWDEKLFF. The CDR3 region has the DNA TGTGCCAGCAGTTTCACAGGCAGGTGGGATGAAAAACTGTTTTTT.

This clone has a single count. The gene calls are TRBV10-3 and TRBJ2-2; 8 bases line up with TRBD1. Germline V lookup: CDR1 ENHRY, CDR2 SYGVKD. This CDR3 is 15 amino acids long. The J segment lost 9 bases and the V segment lost 2 bases, leaving 8 bases of the junction unmatched. CDR3 sequence reads: CAISEGVRGRRELFF. For the CDR3, the DNA is TGTGCCATCAGTGAGGGAGTCAGGGGGCGTCGGGAGCTGTTTTTT.

This chain links TRBV30 with TRBJ2-5; 12 bases fit TRBD2. V lost 2 bases to trimming and J lost 1 base; unmatched junction nucleotides: 5. Looked up from germline, CDR1 is GTSNPN and CDR2 is SVGIG (reference sequence). The CDR3 extends over 16 amino acids. In nucleotides, the CDR3 is TGTGCCTGGAGTACCGGACTAGCGGGACCCCAAGAGACCCAGTACTTC. It encodes CAWSTGLAGPQETQYF.